The clone carrying this TCR beta chain was observed a few times. Its antigen is unidentified. TCRdb reprocessed the reads via MiXCR and lists one record per CDR3 protein. The table shows roughly 200,000 distinct CDR3 sequences, with 9.5% occurring only once. This sample is part of a study of T cell repertoires in cytomegalovirus infection. General observations from the study: Dominating the ex vivo response were HLA-C-restricted CMV-specific TCR beta clonotypes.

The V end was cut by 2 bases, the J end by 5 bases, with 12 bases between. Germline CDR1 and CDR2: MNHEY and SVGAGI. This CDR3 is 14 amino acids long. The chain is built from TRBV6-5 and TRBJ1-1; D unresolved. Material for sequencing was PBMCs. The receptor's source is a human donor in good health (CMV status not recorded). Some clones in this sample may be carry-over from other donors' samples. CDR3 sequence (DNA): TGTGCCAGCAGTTACGATGGGCCAGGAACTGAAGCTTTCTTT. Protein: CASSYDGPGTEAFF.